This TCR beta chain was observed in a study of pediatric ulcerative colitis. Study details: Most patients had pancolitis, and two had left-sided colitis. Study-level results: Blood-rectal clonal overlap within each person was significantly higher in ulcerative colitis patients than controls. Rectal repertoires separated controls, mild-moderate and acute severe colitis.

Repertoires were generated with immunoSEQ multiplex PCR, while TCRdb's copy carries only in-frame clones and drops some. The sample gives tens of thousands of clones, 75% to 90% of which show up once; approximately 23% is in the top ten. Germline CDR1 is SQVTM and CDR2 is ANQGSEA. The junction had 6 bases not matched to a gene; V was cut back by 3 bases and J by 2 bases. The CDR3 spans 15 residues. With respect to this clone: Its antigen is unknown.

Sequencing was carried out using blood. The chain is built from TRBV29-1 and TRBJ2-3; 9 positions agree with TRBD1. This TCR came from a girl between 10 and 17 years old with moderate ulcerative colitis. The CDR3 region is CSVDPDRGATDTQYF. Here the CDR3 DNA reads TGCAGCGTTGACCCGGACAGGGGAGCCACAGATACGCAGTATTTT.